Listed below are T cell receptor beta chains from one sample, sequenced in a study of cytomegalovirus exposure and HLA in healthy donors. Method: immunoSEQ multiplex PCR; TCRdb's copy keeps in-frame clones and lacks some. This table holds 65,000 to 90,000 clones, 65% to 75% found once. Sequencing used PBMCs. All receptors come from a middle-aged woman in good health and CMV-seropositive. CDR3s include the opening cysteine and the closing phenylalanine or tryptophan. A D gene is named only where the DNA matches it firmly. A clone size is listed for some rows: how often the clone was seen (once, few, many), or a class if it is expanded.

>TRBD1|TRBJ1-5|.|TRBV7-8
CASSPGRGQGAGQPQHF
TGTGCCAGCAGCCCCGGCCGCGGGCAGGGGGCAGGTCAGCCCCAGCATTTT
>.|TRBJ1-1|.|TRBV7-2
CASRSNRNTEAFF
TGTGCCAGCAGGAGCAACAGGAACACTGAAGCTTTCTTT
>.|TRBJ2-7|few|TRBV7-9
CASSSREVGEQYF
TGTGCCAGCAGCTCGCGGGAAGTGGGCGAGCAGTACTTC
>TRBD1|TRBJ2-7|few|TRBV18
CASSRTGAGDEQYF
TGTGCCAGCTCACGGACAGGGGCTGGGGACGAGCAGTACTTC
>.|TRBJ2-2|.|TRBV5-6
CASSLARSNTGELFF
TGTGCCAGCAGCTTGGCGAGATCGAACACCGGGGAGCTGTTTTTT
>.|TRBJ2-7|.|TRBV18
CASSPPLGGAYEQYF
TGTGCCAGCTCACCACCCTTGGGAGGAGCCTACGAGCAGTACTTC
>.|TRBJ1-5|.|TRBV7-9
CASSDTKQPQHF
TGTGCCAGCAGCGACACAAAACAGCCCCAGCATTTT
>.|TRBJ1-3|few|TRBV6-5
CASSYSADSSGNTIYF
TGTGCCAGCAGTTACTCGGCAGATTCTTCTGGAAACACCATATATTTT
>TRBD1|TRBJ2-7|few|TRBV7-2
CASSFGQGVFEQYF
TGTGCCAGCAGCTTTGGACAGGGGGTGTTCGAGCAGTACTTC
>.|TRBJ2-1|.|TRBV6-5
CASSLQGGGYNEQFF
TGTGCCAGCAGCCTACAGGGGGGGGGCTACAATGAGCAGTTCTTC
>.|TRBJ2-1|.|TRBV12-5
CASGLVFSLEGNNEQFF
TGTGCTAGTGGTTTGGTATTCAGCCTCGAGGGAAACAATGAGCAGTTCTTC
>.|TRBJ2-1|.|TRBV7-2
CASSRIVDGNEQFF
TGTGCCAGCAGTAGAATTGTAGACGGGAATGAGCAGTTCTTC
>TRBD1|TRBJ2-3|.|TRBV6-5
CASRKDRGRDTQYF
TGTGCCAGCAGAAAGGACAGGGGGCGGGATACGCAGTATTTT
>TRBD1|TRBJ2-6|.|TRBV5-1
CASFSGQGAPGANVLTF
TGCGCCAGCTTCTCGGGGCAGGGGGCTCCTGGGGCCAACGTCCTGACTTTC
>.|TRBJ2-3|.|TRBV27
CASSTQLYTDTQYF
TGTGCCAGCAGTACACAGCTTTACACAGATACGCAGTATTTT
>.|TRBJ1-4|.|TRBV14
CASSQAIGENEKLFF
TGTGCCAGCAGCCAAGCGATAGGGGAAAATGAAAAACTGTTTTTT
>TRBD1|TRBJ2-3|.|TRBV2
CASRRDRVDADTQYF
TGTGCCAGCAGACGGGACAGGGTTGATGCAGATACGCAGTATTTT
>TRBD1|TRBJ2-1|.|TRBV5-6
CASSVRDPQGEFF
TGTGCCAGCAGCGTCCGGGACCCCCAGGGGGAGTTCTTC
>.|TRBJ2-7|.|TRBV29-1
CSVAQRAGYEQYF
TGCAGCGTTGCCCAGCGGGCAGGCTACGAGCAGTACTTC
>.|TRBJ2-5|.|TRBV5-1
CASSPQDSQETQYF
TGCGCCAGCAGCCCCCAGGACTCCCAAGAGACCCAGTACTTC